The present T cell receptor (beta chain) was sequenced within a study of shared clonotypes between healthy human individuals. Data came from immunoSEQ multiplex PCR; TCRdb stores just in-frame clones and leaves some out. The table shows approximately 350,000 clones, with about 74% occurring only once. This clone has more than one count but fewer than ten. Sequencing was carried out using memory CD4+ T cells sorted from blood. Subset defined: CD45RA-negative fraction. This receptor was taken from a man aged 30 to 45 in good health.

CDR3 residues: CASSEGVSTLYQETQYF. The CDR3 DNA follows: TGTGCCAGCAGCGAGGGGGTTTCGACTCTGTACCAAGAGACCCAGTACTTC. The chain links TRBV2 to TRBJ2-5; D might be TRBD1 (6 bases). Germline CDR1 reads SNHLY; CDR2 reads FYNNEI. Trimming removed 6 bases at V and 0 bases at J, with 20 bases between. CDR3 size: 17 residues.